These T cell receptor beta chains were read from a single sample in a study of tumor and adjacent non-tumor tissue in lung cancer. TCRdb independently ran MiXCR on the multiplex PCR reads; one entry per CDR3 protein. The data show about 110,000 distinct CDR3 sequences, over 55% seen once. The sample was distant non-tumor lung tissue. Source of these receptors: a man aged 60-69 years with non-small cell lung cancer. The CDR3 runs from the conserved cysteine through the conserved F or W. D genes are given only for firm matches. Expanded clones are given a class, and other clones once, few, many or no size at all.

d_call j_call v_call clone_size cdr3_nt cdr3_aa
TRBD2 TRBJ2-1 TRBV29-1 NA TGCAGCGTTGAAGATCTGGGGCTAGCGGGAGGAAAGGCTTACAATGAGCGATTCTTC CSVEDLGLAGGKAYNERFF
NA TRBJ2-5 TRBV6-2/TRBV6-3 few TGTACCAGCAGTTCCCAGAGCCAAGAGACCCAGTACTTC CTSSSQSQETQYF
NA TRBJ2-3 TRBV11-3 once TGTGCCAGCAGCTTAGTCGGCTACGCAGATATACAGTATTTT CASSLVGYADIQYF
NA TRBJ1-2 TRBV10-3 many TGTGCCATCAGTGACCCGGGCGGTACTAACTATGGCTACACCTTC CAISDPGGTNYGYTF
TRBD1 TRBJ2-7 TRBV11-1 NA TGCGCCAGCACCTGGGACAGGAATTACGAGCAATACTTC CASTWDRNYEQYF
NA TRBJ1-5 TRBV28 once TGTGCCACGGTTCCGGGACTAGCGTTAGATACGCAGCATTTT CATVPGLALDTQHF
TRBD1 TRBJ2-1 TRBV20-1 few TGCAGTGCTAGCCCGACAGCAGGGGGCAATGAGCAGCTCTTC CSASPTAGGNEQLF
NA TRBJ2-7 TRBV6-1 many TGTGCCAGCAGTGAGCGCGGTTCCTACGAGCAGTACTTC CASSERGSYEQYF
NA TRBJ2-2 TRBV4-2 few TGTGCCAGCAGCCAGGATCAGGGGTCATACATCGGGGAACTGTTTTTT CASSQDQGSYIGELFF
NA TRBJ1-2 TRBV28 NA TGTGCCAGCTGCTCACCCGTGGCAGGGGCAAGGGGCTACACCTTC CASCSPVAGARGYTF
TRBD2 TRBJ2-3 TRBV7-6 NA TGTGCCAGCAGCTTACTTGGGAACCCCTTAGCGGGAGATACGCAGTATTTT CASSLLGNPLAGDTQYF
TRBD2 TRBJ2-7 TRBV11-3 NA TGTGCCGGCAGTTTAGATATGAGCGGGAGCGATGAGCAGTACTTC CAGSLDMSGSDEQYF
NA TRBJ1-6 TRBV5-1 NA TGCGCCAGCAGCTTGGAGAGTGGTAGATCATCCCTCCACTTT CASSLESGRSSLHF
NA TRBJ1-3 TRBV29-1 few TGCAGCATTGAAGGGTTAGGGAACACCATATATTTT CSIEGLGNTIYF
NA TRBJ2-2 TRBV6-4 NA TGTGCCAGCAGTGACTCTGGGAGCACCGGGGAGCTGTTTTTT CASSDSGSTGELFF
NA TRBJ1-3 TRBV11-2 NA TGTGCCAGCAACTTAATGGGGAACACCATATATTTT CASNLMGNTIYF
NA TRBJ2-3 TRBV11-3 NA TGTGTCAGCAGCTTAGGCGGTACAGATACGCAGTATTTT CVSSLGGTDTQYF
TRBD2 TRBJ2-1 TRBV10-3 few TGTGCCATTGGCGGGACTAAAGGTAACAATGAGCAGTTCTTC CAIGGTKGNNEQFF
NA TRBJ2-3 TRBV6-6 NA TGTGCCAGCACTTTCAAGAACGGTGATACGCATTATTTT CASTFKNGDTHYF
TRBD1 TRBJ2-2 TRBV6-1 NA TGTGCCGCTCAAGACAGGGGGTGCGCCGGGGAGCTGTTTTTT CAAQDRGCAGELFF
NA TRBJ2-6 TRBV12-3/TRBV12-4 NA TGTGCCAGCAGTTTATACTCTTTGTCCAACGTCCTGACTTTC CASSLYSLSNVLTF
NA TRBJ2-1 TRBV4-3 NA TGCGCCAGCAGCCCTGGGGACCGCTGCGAAAATGAGCAGTTCTTC CASSPGDRCENEQFF
NA TRBJ2-5 TRBV7-2 NA TGTACCAGCAGCTTCGGGATCTCACAGGGAGGGACCCAGTACTTC CTSSFGISQGGTQYF
NA TRBJ2-7 TRBV6-6 medium-sized TGTGCCAGCAGTTACGACCGCGAGCAGTACTTC CASSYDREQYF
TRBD1 TRBJ2-4 TRBV29-1 once TGCAGCGTCACAAGGACAGGGGCTAGGGGAATCATTCAGCACTTC CSVTRTGARGIIQHF
NA TRBJ1-1 TRBV4-1 NA TGCGCCAGCGGCGTTACAAGGATAGTGGGCACTGAAGCTTTCTTT CASGVTRIVGTEAFF
NA TRBJ2-7 TRBV6-5 once TGTGCCAGCAGTTTCACATGGATCGGGCAGTACTTC CASSFTWIGQYF
TRBD1 TRBJ2-2 TRBV5-1 few TGCGCCAGCAGCGGAGGGACAGGGGACGGCACCGGGGAGCTGTTTTTT CASSGGTGDGTGELFF
NA TRBJ2-4 TRBV11-3 NA TGTGCCAGCAGCCGAGGACCGGGCAAAAACATTAAGTACTTC CASSRGPGKNIKYF
NA TRBJ2-5 TRBV6-5 NA TGTGCCAGCAGTAAGGGACTCGTATGGACCAAGTACTTC CASSKGLVWTKYF
TRBD1 TRBJ2-1 TRBV18 NA TGTGCCAGCTCACCTGGACAGGGGACCCACAATGAGCAGTTCTTC CASSPGQGTHNEQFF
NA TRBJ2-7 TRBV6-6 once TGTGCCAGCGGCCGGTACAGGGATTCCTACGAGGAGTACTTC CASGRYRDSYEEYF
TRBD2 TRBJ2-1 TRBV6-5 NA TGTGCCAGCAGTTACTCGCGGGAGGGGGCGCCTCTCTACAATGAGCAGTTCTTC CASSYSREGAPLYNEQFF
NA TRBJ1-2 TRBV6-1 many TGTGCCAGCAGAGGACAGACCTATGGCTACACCTTC CASRGQTYGYTF
TRBD1 TRBJ2-1 TRBV5-4 NA TGTGCCGGCAGCTTGGGACAGGGGAACAATGAGCATTTCTTC CAGSLGQGNNEHFF
NA TRBJ2-5 TRBV4-1 many TGCGCCAGCAGCCAGGGCACAGCCGAGGAGACCCAGTACTTC CASSQGTAEETQYF
NA TRBJ2-1 TRBV5-4 NA TGTGCCATCAGCTTGGGAGATAATGAGCAGTTCTTC CAISLGDNEQFF
NA TRBJ2-7 TRBV12-3/TRBV12-4 many TGTGCCAGCAGTAGCTTATACGAGCAGTACTTC CASSSLYEQYF
NA TRBJ1-5 TRBV6-6 NA TGTGCCAACAGTTACGCGGTGGACGGATATAGCAATCAGCCCCAGCATTTT CANSYAVDGYSNQPQHF
NA TRBJ2-7 TRBV6-2/TRBV6-3 few TGTGCCTGCAGCTACAGGAAGGACTCCTACGAGCAGTACTTC CACSYRKDSYEQYF
NA TRBJ2-1 TRBV7-9 NA TGTGCCAGCAAGAACCCTTCCCCGGAACAGAACAATGAGCAGTTCTTC CASKNPSPEQNNEQFF
NA TRBJ1-1 TRBV20-1 many TGCAGTGCTTTTAGGGGTGAAGCTTTCTTT CSAFRGEAFF
TRBD2 TRBJ2-2 TRBV20-1 many TGCAGTGCTAAGCGGGGATCGAACACCGGGGAGCTGTTTTTT CSAKRGSNTGELFF
TRBD1 TRBJ2-5 TRBV11-1 once TGTGCCAGCAGCTCCGGACAGGGCCAAGAGATCAAGTGCTTC CASSSGQGQEIKCF
TRBD1 TRBJ2-7 TRBV29-1 many TGCAGCGTTATTCCCCGGGGACAGGAGACCTACGAGCAGTACTTC CSVIPRGQETYEQYF
TRBD1 TRBJ1-2 TRBV6-5 NA TGTGCCACCATGAATCGACAGGGCTTCTATGGCTACACCTTC CATMNRQGFYGYTF
NA TRBJ1-2 TRBV4-2 few TGTGCCAGCAGCCAAGTGGGGGTTGACTATGGCTACACCTTC CASSQVGVDYGYTF
NA TRBJ2-7 TRBV12-3/TRBV12-4 NA TGTGCCGGCAGTTTTCACAGGGTCGAGCAGTACTTC CAGSFHRVEQYF
TRBD2 TRBJ2-1 TRBV20-1 NA TGCAATGCTAGGGGGGGACTAGCGCATCGTAATGAGCAGTTCTTC CNARGGLAHRNEQFF
NA TRBJ1-1 TRBV11-3 NA TGTGCCACCAGCTTAACAGGACCCGTTGCGGCTTTCTTT CATSLTGPVAAFF
NA TRBJ2-1 TRBV11-2 NA TGTGCCAGCAAAAGACTGGGGGCAGGGGATGAGCAGTTCTTC CASKRLGAGDEQFF
NA TRBJ2-1 TRBV28 NA TGTGCCAGCAGTTACCTCGGACGTAAAACAGACAATGAGCAGTTCTTC CASSYLGRKTDNEQFF
NA TRBJ2-5 TRBV20-1 once TGCAGTGTAAGGGACGGCCGTTTGGGAGAGACCCAGTGCTTC CSVRDGRLGETQCF
NA TRBJ2-1 TRBV20-1 NA TGCAGTGCTAGAAATAACCGGGGGCAGTTCTTC CSARNNRGQFF
NA TRBJ2-7 TRBV6-6 NA TGTGTCAGCAGGAACATAAGGGTCGTCCGTTACGAGCAGTACTTC CVSRNIRVVRYEQYF
TRBD1 TRBJ2-5 TRBV6-1 NA TGTGCCAGCACCCCCCCGGGACAGGGTTACCAGGAGTCCCAGTACTTC CASTPPGQGYQESQYF
TRBD1 TRBJ2-2 TRBV11-2 many TGTGCCAGCAGCTGGACAGGGCGGCCCGGGGAGCTGTTTTTT CASSWTGRPGELFF
NA TRBJ1-5 TRBV2 few TGTGCCAGCAGTGAAATCCAGGGGAGCAATCAGCCCCAGCATTTT CASSEIQGSNQPQHF
TRBD2 TRBJ2-7 TRBV12-5 NA TGTGCTAGTGGTTGGACCGGGACTAGCGGGAGTACTAGGGCCTACGAGCAGTACTTC CASGWTGTSGSTRAYEQYF